The next 16 T cell receptor beta chains were all read from a single sample in a study of blood T cell repertoires in COVID-19. Libraries were prepared by immunoSEQ multiplex PCR; TCRdb keeps only in-frame clonotypes and omits some of them. The sample has around 76,000 clones, around nine tenths seen once; the top ten hold under 6.5%. Sequencing was performed on peripheral blood. The source of these receptors is a human donor in a cohort sampled during active COVID-19.

This clone was counted once. This chain connects TRBV19 to TRBJ2-7; D is undetermined. Germline assignment: CDR1 LNHDA and CDR2 SQIVND (reference sequence). V was cut by 5 bases and J by 2 bases, with 16 bases left in between. The CDR3 has 15 residues. CDR3: CASSLTPTVPYEQYF. CDR3 nucleotides: TGTGCCAGTAGTCTCACCCCGACTGTGCCCTACGAGCAGTACTTC.

The chain joins TRBV30 to TRBJ2-7; D may be TRBD2 (5 bases). V was cut by 3 bases and J by 10 bases, with 19 bases left in between. CDR3 length equals 13 residues. CDR1 GTSNPN and CDR2 SVGIG come from the germline V gene (reference sequence). The CDR3 sequence: CAWSPLFLADQYF. CDR3 DNA sequence: TGTGCCTGGAGCCCCCTCTTTCTAGCCGATCAGTACTTC.

The DNA of the CDR3 is TGTGCCAGCAGCTCAACAGGGGTCAGGAACATTCAGTACTTC. Protein: CASSSTGVRNIQYF. The chain joins TRBV5-6 to TRBJ2-4; 7 bases match TRBD1. V shed 3 bases and J 7 bases; nucleotides not matched to a gene: 7. Germline CDR1 SGHDT, CDR2 YYEEEE. This CDR3 is built from 14 residues.

The table lists this clone with a few counts. This rearrangement joins TRBV10-2 to TRBJ2-2; D unresolved. The germline gives CDR1 WSHSY, CDR2 SAAADI. The CDR3 loop spans 14 amino acids. Trimming took 2 bases from V and 6 from J, leaving 10 bases between them. This chain's CDR3 is CASSEEYSPGELFF. CDR3 DNA: TGCGCCAGCAGTGAGGAGTATAGTCCCGGGGAGCTGTTTTTT.

This clone is a singleton in its sample. The V and J genes are TRBV7-8 and TRBJ2-2, with a possible D match to TRBD1 (6 bases). The germline V and J ends were trimmed by 2 bases and 0 bases, with 16 bases remaining between them. CDR1 and CDR2 (germline): SGHVS, FQNEAQ. This CDR3 comprises 18 residues. CDR3 sequence reads: CASSLRNQGPTNTGELFF. The CDR3 DNA is TGTGCCAGCAGCTTAAGAAATCAGGGGCCGACGAACACCGGGGAGCTGTTTTTT.

The chain recombines TRBV7-3 with TRBJ2-1, with D hard to call. V dropped 5 bases and J dropped 0 bases, with 11 bases sitting between them. The germline V gene has CDR1 SGHTA and CDR2 FQGTGA. The CDR3 runs 15 residues. In nucleotides, the CDR3 is TGTGCCAGCAGCCGCAGGTCGAGCTCCTACAATGAGCAGTTCTTC. Amino acids: CASSRRSSSYNEQFF.

This clone is a singleton in its sample. This chain links TRBV10-3 with TRBJ1-2; tentative D call: TRBD1 (5 bases). V lost 0 bases, J lost 2 bases, and 7 bases lay in between. Per germline, CDR1 ENHRY and CDR2 SYGVKD. This CDR3 comprises 14 residues. This chain's CDR3 is CAISESRGNYGYTF. In DNA form, the CDR3 reads TGTGCCATCAGTGAGTCGCGGGGGAACTATGGCTACACCTTC.

CDR3 DNA: TGTGCCAGCAGCTCGAGACAGACCCAGTACTTC. Its translation is CASSSRQTQYF. The chain is built from TRBV7-6 and TRBJ2-7; no firm D call. Gene TRBJ2-5 matches the end of the DNA better, so the J call may be wrong. CDR3 length equals 11 residues. CDR1 and CDR2 from the germline V gene are SGHVS and FNYEAQ.

V gene TRBV5-1 combines with J gene TRBJ2-7; 13 bases agree with TRBD2. Germline assignment: CDR1 SGHRS and CDR2 YFSETQ. Trimming cost V 2 bases and J 7 bases; bases outside gene matches: 12. The CDR3 runs 17 residues. The CDR3 here is CASSFTGTSGAVGEQYF. The CDR3 bases are TGCGCCAGCAGCTTCACCGGGACTAGCGGGGCTGTGGGTGAGCAGTACTTC.

V is TRBV24-1 and J is TRBJ1-5; D ambiguous. Germline V gene lookup returns CDR1 KGHDR and CDR2 SFDVKD. V lost 5 bases, J lost 0 bases, and 7 bases lay in between. This CDR3 is 14 amino acids long. CDR3 loop: CATSVSDSNQPQHF. DNA for the CDR3: TGTGCCACCAGTGTCTCAGATAGCAATCAGCCCCAGCATTTT.

The chain has TRBV10-2 and TRBJ1-1; tentatively, D is TRBD1 (6 bases). V was trimmed by 4 bases and J by 4 bases, leaving 19 bases between them. CDR1 is WSHSY and CDR2 is SAAADI in the germline V gene. The CDR3 consists of 16 residues. The CDR3 coding sequence is TGCGCCAGCAGTGTACAGGGATGGGGTTTCGGCACTGAAGCTTTCTTT. It specifies CASSVQGWGFGTEAFF.

The V gene is TRBV7-2, the J gene TRBJ1-2, with D possibly matching TRBD1 (5 bases). The CDR3 sequence is 15 residues long. Per germline, CDR1 SGHTA and CDR2 FQGNSA. Trimming removed 0 bases from V and 7 bases from J, with 15 bases in between. The CDR3 sequence: CASSLAGQGMSGYTF. The CDR3 bases are TGTGCCAGCAGCTTAGCAGGTCAGGGAATGAGTGGCTACACCTTC.

The chain joins TRBV2 to TRBJ2-2; unclear D gene. Per the germline V gene, CDR1 is SNHLY and CDR2 is FYNNEI. V was clipped by 7 bases and J by 3 bases, with 12 bases between them. The CDR3 spans 14 residues. The CDR3 loop reads CASKRQLDTGELFF. The CDR3 DNA sequence: TGTGCCAGCAAGAGGCAGTTGGACACCGGGGAGCTGTTTTTT.

This clone was detected only a few times. This chain uses TRBV7-9 with TRBJ1-2, with TRBD1 matching over 10 bases. The junction had 5 bases not matched to a gene; V was cut back by 5 bases and J by 8 bases. This CDR3 is built from 13 residues. Germline CDR1 is SEHNR and CDR2 is FQNEAQ (reference sequence). The CDR3 nucleotides read TGTGCCAGCAGCAGGGACAGGGGCGAGGGCTACACCTTC. Its translation: CASSRDRGEGYTF.

This clone has just one count. This chain uses TRBV19 with TRBJ2-2; possibly TRBD2 for D (6 bases). The CDR3 is 14 residues long. Trimming stripped 7 bases from V and 7 bases from J, with 16 bases between. Germline values: CDR1 LNHDA, CDR2 SQIVND (reference sequence). The CDR3 loop is CASTPLGGGGELFF. The CDR3 DNA reads TGTGCCAGTACTCCATTGGGGGGAGGCGGGGAGCTGTTTTTT. The entire variable domain, with the rest obtained from reference TRBV19 and TRBJ2-2, is as follows: DGGITQSPKYLFRKEGQNVTLSCEQNLNHDAMYWYRQDPGQGLRLIYYSQIVNDFQKGDIAEGYSVSREKKESFPLTVTSAQKNPTAFYLCASTPLGGGGELFFGEGSRLTVL.

The rearrangement joins TRBV19 to TRBJ1-4; 8 bases line up with TRBD1. The CDR3 is made up of 14 amino acids. The J segment lost 5 bases and the V segment lost 6 bases, leaving 5 bases of the junction unmatched. CDR1 LNHDA and CDR2 SQIVND come from the germline V gene (reference sequence). The CDR3, as DNA: TGTGCCAGTAGGGAGACAGGGGCGAATGAAAAACTGTTTTTT. This encodes CASRETGANEKLFF.